Below are 24 T cell receptor beta chains sequenced from a single sample in a study of blood T cell repertoires in COVID-19. Assay: immunoSEQ multiplex PCR; the TCRdb copy retains only in-frame clones and omits some. Among 150,000 to 200,000 clones, around 87% were seen once, and the ten largest hold approximately 2.7%. Sequenced input: peripheral blood. These receptors were collected from a man between 40 and 49 years old with active or convalescent COVID-19.

In its sample, this clone was seen once. The rearrangement joins TRBV5-4 to TRBJ1-3; the match to TRBD1 covers 10 bases. CDR1 is SGHNT, CDR2 YYREEE, per germline (reference sequence). V was clipped by 5 bases and J by 6 bases; unmatched bases: 11. The CDR3 is made up of 16 amino acids. CDR3 DNA sequence: TGTGCCAGCAGTTCCCTCGGGACAGGGGTCTTAAACACCATATATTTT. This sequence encodes CASSSLGTGVLNTIYF.

This sequence joins TRBV6-2 or TRBV6-3 and TRBJ1-6; 9 bases agree with TRBD1. V was clipped by 5 bases and J by 10 bases; unmatched bases: 12. CDR3 length equals 16 residues. Germline V lookup: CDR1 MNHEY, CDR2 SVGEGT. The CDR3 region is CASSHLQGAMRSPLHF. The CDR3 bases are TGTGCCAGCAGTCACCTACAGGGGGCGATGCGCTCACCCCTCCACTTT.

The J gene is TRBJ1-2, the V gene TRBV3-1 (or the pseudogene TRBV3-2), with D possibly being TRBD1 (6 bases). Germline V gene lookup returns CDR1 LGHDT and CDR2 YNNKEL (reference sequence). The CDR3 extends over 13 amino acids. V lost 2 bases and J 5 bases, leaving 9 bases between the germline ends. The CDR3 is CASSQPRGYGYTF. The CDR3 nucleotides are TGTGCCAGCAGCCAACCCAGGGGATATGGCTACACCTTC.

The chain combines TRBV7-9 with TRBJ2-7, with D possibly being TRBD1 (6 bases). The CDR3 is made up of 15 amino acids. Germline CDR1 is SEHNR and CDR2 is FQNEAQ (reference sequence). Trimming pared 4 bases from V and 5 bases from J, leaving 18 bases between. This CDR3 is CASSSRDTGLDEQYF. The CDR3, as DNA: TGTGCCAGCAGCTCCCGGGACACCGGTTTGGACGAGCAGTACTTC.

V usage is TRBV27 and J usage is TRBJ1-5, with TRBD1 matching over 9 bases. The germline gives CDR1 MNHEY, CDR2 SMNVEV (reference sequence). V dropped 8 bases and J dropped 1; count of bases not matched to a gene: 3. The CDR3 has 14 amino acids. Here the CDR3 DNA reads TGTGCCAGCGGGACAGGGCTGAGCAATCAGCCCCAGCATTTT. Translation: CASGTGLSNQPQHF.

The rearrangement links TRBV28 to TRBJ2-7, with 8 positions matching TRBD1. V lost 6 bases, J lost 3 bases, and 4 bases stayed unmatched. The CDR3 has 13 residues. Per germline, CDR1 MDHEN and CDR2 SYDVKM. The CDR3 sequence is CASSAQGDYEQYF. The CDR3 nucleotides read TGTGCCAGCAGCGCACAGGGGGACTACGAGCAGTACTTC.

CDR3 bases: TGTGCCAGTAGTTTCCTGAATCAGCCCCAGCATTTT. This encodes CASSFLNQPQHF. The chain joins TRBV19 to TRBJ1-5; no definite D call. CDR1 is LNHDA, CDR2 SQIVND, per germline (reference sequence). The CDR3 covers 12 residues. Trimming took 5 bases from V and 4 from J, leaving 6 bases between them.

The genes are TRBV11-3 and TRBJ2-2; tentatively, D is TRBD1 (6 bases). V was shortened by 5 bases and J by 4 bases, with 17 bases between the two germline ends. The CDR3 is 16 amino acids. Germline V gives CDR1 SGHNT, CDR2 YENEEA. The CDR3 bases are TGTGCCAGCAGCCCGAGGGGGTTCGAGGGCACCGGGGAGCTGTTTTTT. Its translation is CASSPRGFEGTGELFF.

The rearrangement joins TRBV7-9 to TRBJ2-1; TRBD1 is a possible D gene (6 bases). This CDR3 region has 15 residues. V gave up 2 bases and J gave up 0 bases, with 8 bases separating them. Per the germline V gene, CDR1 is SEHNR and CDR2 is FQNEAQ (reference sequence). As DNA, the CDR3 is TGTGCCAGCAGCTTAATACAGGGCTCCTACAATGAGCAGTTCTTC. Amino acid sequence: CASSLIQGSYNEQFF.

The chain has TRBV29-1 and TRBJ1-2; the match to TRBD1 covers 8 bases. The CDR3 runs to 13 residues. In germline, CDR1 is SQVTM, CDR2 ANQGSEA. V was pared by 4 bases and J by 4 bases, with 5 bases of the junction left unmatched. CDR3 sequence: CSVVTGAGYGYTF. In nucleotides, the CDR3 is TGCAGCGTTGTGACAGGGGCCGGCTATGGCTACACCTTC.

The chain uses TRBV24-1 and TRBJ2-1; TRBD1 agrees at 8 bases. This CDR3 contains 17 residues. The J segment lost 3 bases and the V segment lost 4 bases, leaving 10 bases of the junction unmatched. Germline CDR1 is KGHDR and CDR2 is SFDVKD. The DNA for the CDR3 is TGTGCCACCAGTGACCCAAGGACAGGGCTTGGCTACAATGAGCAGTTCTTC. Its translation is CATSDPRTGLGYNEQFF.

The chain carries TRBV13 and TRBJ2-7; 10 bases map to TRBD2. This CDR3 spans 15 amino acids. CDR1 PRHDT and CDR2 FYEKMQ come from the germline V gene (reference sequence). V gave up 0 bases and J gave up 7 bases; unmatched junction bases: 6. The CDR3 sequence: CASSLGALAGEEQYF. The CDR3 DNA is TGTGCCAGCAGCTTAGGGGCCCTAGCGGGGGAGGAGCAGTACTTC.

This sequence joins TRBV28 and TRBJ2-2; 10 bases agree with TRBD1. This CDR3 spans 15 amino acids. CDR1 MDHEN and CDR2 SYDVKM come from the germline V gene. V lost 7 bases to trimming and J lost 4 bases; unmatched junction nucleotides: 6. The CDR3 region has the DNA TGTGCCAGCACCTCGACAGGGGGCGGCACCGGGGAGCTGTTTTTT. It specifies CASTSTGGGTGELFF.

This chain joins TRBV7-6 and TRBJ1-1; D uncertain. V dropped 5 bases and J dropped 5 bases, with 12 bases sitting between them. The CDR3 totals 13 residues. The V gene's germline CDR1 is SGHVS and CDR2 FNYEAQ. In nucleotides, the CDR3 is TGTGCCAGCAGCCCTAGGGAGATTACTGAAGCTTTCTTT. Translating gives CASSPREITEAFF.

The genes are TRBV6-2 or TRBV6-3 and TRBJ1-2; D perhaps matches TRBD1 (5 bases). Germline-derived CDR1 and CDR2 are MNHEY and SVGEGT. The CDR3 length is 13 residues. V lost 5 bases, J lost 2 bases, and 9 bases lay in between. The CDR3 region is CASSQTVNYGYTF. CDR3 DNA: TGTGCCAGCAGTCAGACAGTCAACTATGGCTACACCTTC.

This clone was seen once. The CDR3 sequence is CASSNDRSIYEQYF. CDR3 sequence (DNA): TGCGCCAGCAGCAATGATAGATCAATCTACGAGCAGTACTTC. J is TRBJ2-7 and V is TRBV5-1; D remains unclear. V gave up 4 bases and J gave up 3 bases, with 14 bases separating them. The germline V gene encodes CDR1 SGHRS and CDR2 YFSETQ. The CDR3 runs to 14 residues. Combining the CDR3 with reference TRBV5-1 and TRBJ2-7 gives the whole variable domain KAGVTQTPRYLIKTRGQQVTLSCSPISGHRSVSWYQQTPGQGLQFLFEYFSETQRNKGNFPGRFSGRQFSNSRSEMNVSTLELGDSALYLCASSNDRSIYEQYFGPGTRLTVT.

The chain carries TRBV6-5 and TRBJ2-5; the D is unclear. Per germline, CDR1 MNHEY and CDR2 SVGAGI. The CDR3 has 13 amino acids. V was trimmed by 2 bases and J by 1 base, leaving 5 bases between them. The CDR3 DNA sequence: TGTGCCAGCAGTTACAACTTCCAAGAGACCCAGTACTTC. Translation gives CASSYNFQETQYF.

V is TRBV11-2 and J is TRBJ2-3, with 9 positions matching TRBD1. This CDR3 has 16 residues. Looked up from germline, CDR1 is SGHAT and CDR2 is FQNNGV. V lost 5 bases to trimming and J lost 5 bases; unmatched junction nucleotides: 11. The CDR3 region is CASSIRLTGGVDTQYF. CDR3 nucleotides: TGTGCCAGCAGCATCCGGTTGACAGGGGGGGTAGATACGCAGTATTTT.

A few counts support this clone. This chain uses TRBV14 with TRBJ2-7; TRBD2 is a possible D gene (6 bases). Trimming removed 1 base from V and 5 bases from J, with 18 bases in between. The CDR3 is 16 amino acids. Germline lookup yields CDR1 SGHDN and CDR2 FVKESK. As DNA, the CDR3 is TGTGCCAGCAGCCAAGCTCAGGGACTCAAAAAGGACGAGCAGTACTTC. Translating it yields CASSQAQGLKKDEQYF.

The rearrangement uses TRBV28 and TRBJ2-2; D unresolved. V was trimmed by 6 bases and J by 2 bases, leaving 7 bases between them. This CDR3 region has 13 residues. The germline CDR1 and CDR2 sequences are MDHEN and SYDVKM. Here the CDR3 reads CASRRVNTGELFF. The CDR3 DNA reads TGTGCCAGCAGACGGGTAAACACCGGGGAGCTGTTTTTT.

The chain combines TRBV6-1 with TRBJ2-7; D gene ambiguous. Germline V gives CDR1 MNHNS, CDR2 SASEGT. Trimming removed 2 bases from V and 0 bases from J, with 14 bases in between. The CDR3 loop spans 16 amino acids. The CDR3 region is CASSEIGVFSSYEQYF. The CDR3 DNA is TGTGCCAGCAGTGAAATCGGAGTCTTTAGCTCCTACGAGCAGTACTTC.

The chain employs TRBV3-1 (or the pseudogene TRBV3-2) and TRBJ2-1; 10 nucleotides line up with TRBD2. This CDR3 is 17 amino acids long. V lost 4 bases to trimming and J lost 1 base; unmatched junction nucleotides: 7. Germline V CDR1 and CDR2: LGHDT, YNNKEL (reference sequence). The CDR3 DNA reads TGTGCCAGCAGCCCCCCTAGCGGGGGTTTATCCTACAATGAGCAGTTCTTC. It yields the protein CASSPPSGGLSYNEQFF.

The table lists this clone with a few counts. CDR3 sequence: CASRRIYEQYF. In DNA, the CDR3 is TGTGCCAGCAGGCGAATCTACGAGCAGTACTTC. The chain uses TRBV2 and TRBJ2-7; D remains unclear. The CDR3 runs 11 residues. CDR1 SNHLY and CDR2 FYNNEI come from the germline V gene. Trimming removed 6 bases at V and 3 bases at J, with 6 bases between.

This chain connects TRBV5-6 to TRBJ1-2; D perhaps matches TRBD1 (5 bases). V dropped 0 bases and J dropped 4 bases, with 13 bases sitting between them. This CDR3 has 15 amino acids. Germline loops: CDR1 SGHDT, CDR2 YYEEEE. The CDR3 coding sequence is TGTGCCAGCAGCTTGGATCAGGGAGGTACCTATGGCTACACCTTC. This encodes CASSLDQGGTYGYTF.